The next 18 T cell receptor beta chains were all read from a single sample in a study of blood T cell repertoires in COVID-19. Method: immunoSEQ multiplex PCR; TCRdb's copy keeps in-frame clones and lacks some. The sample includes approximately 450,000 clones, roughly 87% of them seen just once. The source material was PBMCs or T cells enriched from blood (not recorded which). The receptors originated from a woman under 30 with acute COVID-19.

This chain joins TRBV4-1 and TRBJ1-5, with D hard to call. The CDR3 extends over 14 amino acids. Trimming removed 0 bases from V and 5 bases from J, with 8 bases in between. Germline V lookup: CDR1 MGHRA, CDR2 YSYEKL. CDR3 sequence (DNA): TGCGCCAGCAGCCAAGATTGGCGGGATCAGCCCCAGCATTTT. This gives the protein CASSQDWRDQPQHF.

The chain employs TRBV5-1 and TRBJ1-1; no clear D gene. The germline V gene encodes CDR1 SGHRS and CDR2 YFSETQ. V was trimmed by 7 bases and J by 5 bases, leaving 15 bases between them. CDR3 length: 13 residues. The CDR3 bases are TGCGCCAGCGGCGGACTCGAGAATACTGAAGCTTTCTTT. Amino acid sequence: CASGGLENTEAFF.

The chain couples TRBV14 to TRBJ1-6; 9 nucleotides line up with TRBD1. Looked up from germline, CDR1 is SGHDN and CDR2 is FVKESK. This CDR3 is 14 amino acids long. Trimming cost V 4 bases and J 6 bases; bases outside gene matches: 1. CDR3 coding DNA: TGTGCCAGCAGCCCGGGACAGGGTAATTCACCCCTCCACTTT. It specifies CASSPGQGNSPLHF.

The table lists this clone with many counts. The chain employs TRBV5-1 and TRBJ1-2, with TRBD1 identical over 12 bases. Per the germline V gene, CDR1 is SGHRS and CDR2 is YFSETQ. This CDR3 contains 17 residues. V lost 0 bases, J lost 6 bases, and 9 bases stayed unmatched. The CDR3 loop reads CASSLVGDRGRGDGYTF. The DNA of the CDR3 is TGCGCCAGCAGCTTGGTAGGGGACAGGGGGCGAGGTGATGGCTACACCTTC.

The chain has TRBV3-1 (or the pseudogene TRBV3-2) and TRBJ1-4; D remains unclear. This CDR3 has 15 residues. The germline gives CDR1 LGHDT, CDR2 YNNKEL (reference sequence). V lost 4 bases and J lost 8, with 17 bases in between. In DNA form, the CDR3 reads TGTGCCAGCAGCCCCGTCCGGGGAGGGAGGGAAAAACTGTTTTTT. This translates into CASSPVRGGREKLFF.

On this clone itself: Additional DNA sequences in this sample encode the identical CDR3. The rearrangement joins TRBV7-2 to TRBJ2-5; weak D call: TRBD2 (5 bases). Trimming took 1 base from V and 3 from J, leaving 12 bases between them. Looked up from germline, CDR1 is SGHTA and CDR2 is FQGNSA. The CDR3 is 15 residues long. CDR3 nucleotides: TGTGCCAGCAGCTTAGTGGCCGGGCGGGAAGAGACCCAGTACTTC. This gives the protein CASSLVAGREETQYF.

The rearrangement uses TRBV4-3 and TRBJ1-5; no reliable D call. The length of the CDR3 is 15 residues. Trimming removed 0 bases from V and 4 bases from J, with 10 bases in between. The germline CDR1 and CDR2 sequences are LGHNA and YSLEER. The CDR3 here is CASSQDSGVNQPQHF. As DNA, the CDR3 is TGCGCCAGCAGCCAAGATTCCGGTGTAAATCAGCCCCAGCATTTT.

J is TRBJ2-2 and V is TRBV2; D not certain. Germline CDR1 SNHLY, CDR2 FYNNEI. This CDR3 comprises 11 residues. V was trimmed by 8 bases and J by 7 bases, leaving 8 bases between them. The CDR3 DNA follows: TGTGCCAGCGCGGTGGGCGGGGAGCTGTTTTTT. Translating gives CASAVGGELFF.

The chain uses TRBV10-1 and TRBJ1-2, with a weak D call TRBD1 (6 bases). The CDR3 runs 13 residues. The germline V and J ends were trimmed by 6 bases and 2 bases, with 10 bases remaining between them. Germline V lookup: CDR1 WNHNN, CDR2 SYGVQD (reference sequence). The CDR3, as DNA: TGCGCCAGCAGCGCAGACAGGAACTATGGCTACACCTTC. Translation: CASSADRNYGYTF.

The rearrangement joins TRBV5-1 to TRBJ2-5; 8 bases fit TRBD2. J gave up 0 bases and V 5 bases, and 9 bases lay outside the gene matches. CDR3 size: 16 residues. CDR1 is SGHRS and CDR2 is YFSETQ in the germline V gene. DNA of the CDR3: TGCGCCAGCAGGTTATATAGCGGGGTTGACCAAGAGACCCAGTACTTC. Its translation: CASRLYSGVDQETQYF.

The chain's CDR3 is CASTQREGGTDTQYF. Here the CDR3 DNA reads TGTGCCAGCACCCAAAGGGAGGGAGGCACAGATACGCAGTATTTT. The rearrangement joins TRBV9 to TRBJ2-3, with 7 bases lining up with TRBD2. CDR1 and CDR2 from the germline V gene are SGDLS and YYNGEE. Trimming took 6 bases from V and 1 from J; bases not matched to a gene: 8. This CDR3 contains 15 residues.

CDR3 DNA: TGCGCCAGCAGTGGAGTTAGCGACTATGGCTACACCTTC. It specifies CASSGVSDYGYTF. J is TRBJ1-2 and V is TRBV5-1; D is unresolved. V lost 5 bases, J lost 3 bases, and 11 bases lay in between. The CDR3 contains 13 residues. The germline V gene encodes CDR1 SGHRS and CDR2 YFSETQ. The full variable domain, completed using reference TRBV5-1 and TRBJ1-2, is KAGVTQTPRYLIKTRGQQVTLSCSPISGHRSVSWYQQTPGQGLQFLFEYFSETQRNKGNFPGRFSGRQFSNSRSEMNVSTLELGDSALYLCASSGVSDYGYTFGSGTRLTVV.

This clone was observed a few times. This rearrangement joins TRBV7-2 to TRBJ1-1; 7 bases line up with TRBD1. Germline trimming cut 1 base from V and 1 base from J; bases unmatched to any gene: 0. Germline V gene sequence: CDR1 SGHTA, CDR2 FQGNSA. This CDR3 is built from 14 residues. DNA for the CDR3: TGTGCCAGCAGCTTAGGACAGGGGAACACTGAAGCTTTCTTT. Amino acid sequence: CASSLGQGNTEAFF.

This sequence joins TRBV9 and TRBJ2-3; D uncertain. V dropped 0 bases and J dropped 4 bases, with 12 bases sitting between them. The CDR3 runs to 15 residues. The germline V gene encodes CDR1 SGDLS and CDR2 YYNGEE. CDR3 residues: CASSVAANYADTQYF. CDR3 coding DNA: TGTGCCAGCAGCGTAGCCGCAAACTACGCAGATACGCAGTATTTT.

The chain uses TRBV2 and TRBJ2-1, with TRBD1 matching over 9 bases. The germline V gene has CDR1 SNHLY and CDR2 FYNNEI. The CDR3 runs 14 residues. After removal of 7 bases from V and 7 bases from J, the junction contained 8 bases not matched to a gene. The CDR3 sequence is CASISDRGDNEQFF. As DNA, the CDR3 is TGTGCCAGCATATCGGACAGGGGTGATAATGAGCAGTTCTTC.

In this sample, this clone turned up a few times. The CDR3, as DNA: TGTGCCAGCAGCCAAGGCTGGCAGGGCGGCGGCTACACCTTC. The encoded protein is CASSQGWQGGGYTF. This chain links TRBV3-1 (or the pseudogene TRBV3-2) with TRBJ1-2; maybe TRBD1 (5 bases). V was cut by 1 base and J by 8 bases, with 14 bases left in between. CDR3 size: 14 residues. The germline V gene encodes CDR1 LGHDT and CDR2 YNNKEL (reference sequence).

The J gene is TRBJ1-1, the V gene TRBV5-8; no reliable D call. V was pared by 1 base and J by 7 bases, with 5 bases between. The CDR3 sequence is 11 residues long. The germline gives CDR1 SGHTS, CDR2 YDEGEE. As DNA, the CDR3 is TGTGCCAGCAGCTTGTCTCGTGAAGCTTTCTTT. The encoded protein is CASSLSREAFF.

The rearrangement links TRBV7-2 to TRBJ1-3, with D possibly being TRBD1 (5 bases). With 5 bases removed from V and 5 bases from J, the gap between germline ends came to 10 bases. The CDR3 has 13 amino acids. In germline, CDR1 is SGHTA, CDR2 FQGNSA. Here the CDR3 reads CASSIGQRNTIYF. The CDR3 region has the DNA TGTGCCAGCAGCATCGGACAAAGAAACACCATATATTTT.